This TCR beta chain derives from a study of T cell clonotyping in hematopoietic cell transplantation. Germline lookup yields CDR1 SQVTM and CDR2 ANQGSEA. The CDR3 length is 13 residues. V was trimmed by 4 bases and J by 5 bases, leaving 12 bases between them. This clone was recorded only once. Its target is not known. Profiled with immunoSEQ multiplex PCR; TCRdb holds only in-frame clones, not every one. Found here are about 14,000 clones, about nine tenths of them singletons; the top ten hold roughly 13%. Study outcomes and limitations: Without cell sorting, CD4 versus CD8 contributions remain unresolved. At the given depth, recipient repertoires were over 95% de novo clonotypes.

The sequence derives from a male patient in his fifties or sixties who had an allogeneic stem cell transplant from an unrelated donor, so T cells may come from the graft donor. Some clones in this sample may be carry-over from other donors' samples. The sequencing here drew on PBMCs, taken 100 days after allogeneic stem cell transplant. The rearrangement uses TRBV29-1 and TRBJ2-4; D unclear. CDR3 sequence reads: CSVARQSENIQYF. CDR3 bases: TGCAGCGTTGCCCGACAATCGGAAAACATTCAGTACTTC.